Listed below are T cell receptor beta chains from one sample, sequenced in a study of blood T cell repertoires in COVID-19. Clones were sequenced by immunoSEQ multiplex PCR, and TCRdb holds only the in-frame ones, with some missing. The sample lists 330,000 or so clones, over 70% occurring once. Specimen: PBMCs or T cells enriched from blood (not recorded which). All receptors derive from a man aged 30 to 45 who had recovered from COVID-19. CDR3s include the opening cysteine and the closing phenylalanine or tryptophan. Each record gives: J gene, D gene, clone size, V gene, CDR3 protein, CDR3 DNA. A D gene is named only where the DNA matches it firmly. Size is omitted from some rows. Given values are once, few, many or a class for expanded clones.

TRBJ2-4 | TRBD1 | NA | TRBV11-2 | CASSLAGQGAKNIQYF | TGTGCCAGCAGCTTAGCCGGACAGGGGGCAAAAAACATTCAGTACTTC
TRBJ1-4 | NA | NA | TRBV7-9 | CASSRDGREKLFF | TGTGCCAGCAGCCGCGATGGGCGCGAGAAACTGTTTTTT
TRBJ2-2 | TRBD1 | few | TRBV25-1 | CASSSGGRHTGELFF | TGTGCCAGCAGTTCAGGGGGTAGACACACCGGGGAGCTGTTTTTT
TRBJ2-2 | NA | NA | TRBV6-5 | CASSYAGRLAGELFF | TGTGCCAGCAGTTACGCCGGCAGACTAGCCGGGGAGCTGTTTTTT
TRBJ2-4 | NA | NA | TRBV30 | CAWTPWTVKNIQYF | TGTGCCTGGACCCCCTGGACAGTAAAAAACATTCAGTACTTC
TRBJ2-3 | TRBD2 | NA | TRBV14 | CASSQGKAGGHDTQYF | TGTGCCAGCAGCCAAGGGAAAGCGGGGGGACATGATACGCAGTATTTT
TRBJ2-5 | TRBD1 | NA | TRBV10-3 | CAINPTGAETQYF | TGTGCCATCAATCCGACAGGGGCGGAGACCCAGTACTTC
TRBJ1-1 | TRBD1 | NA | TRBV7-6 | CASSPGTVNTEAFF | TGTGCCAGCAGCCCCGGGACAGTGAACACTGAAGCTTTCTTT
TRBJ1-1 | TRBD1 | NA | TRBV2 | CASGGQGVTEAFF | TGTGCCAGCGGGGGACAGGGGGTCACTGAAGCTTTCTTT
TRBJ2-3 | TRBD1 | NA | TRBV5-4 | CASSLERGQGGGTQYF | TGTGCCAGCAGCTTGGAGAGGGGACAGGGGGGTGGTACGCAGTATTTT
TRBJ2-7 | NA | NA | TRBV12-3/TRBV12-4 | CASSERGYEQYF | TGTGCCAGCAGTGAAAGGGGATACGAGCAGTACTTC
TRBJ1-2 | TRBD1 | once | TRBV4-1 | CASSQDHTTGGEVDGYTF | TGCGCCAGCAGCCAAGATCATACGACAGGGGGCGAAGTGGATGGCTACACCTTC
TRBJ1-1 | TRBD1 | NA | TRBV3-1/TRBV3-2 | CASSLDRINTEAFF | TGTGCCAGCAGCCTGGACAGGATTAACACTGAAGCTTTCTTT
TRBJ1-6 | TRBD1 | NA | TRBV27 | CASSSRTGWSNSPLHF | TGTGCCAGCAGTTCCCGGACAGGGTGGTCGAATTCACCCCTCCACTTT
TRBJ2-2 | TRBD1 | NA | TRBV7-9 | CASGLATGSNTGELFF | TGTGCCAGCGGTCTTGCGACAGGGTCCAACACCGGGGAGCTGTTTTTT
TRBJ1-2 | TRBD1 | NA | TRBV13 | CASSPGTGGTYGYTF | TGTGCCAGCAGCCCTGGGACAGGGGGCACCTATGGCTACACCTTC
TRBJ2-3 | TRBD2 | NA | TRBV7-9 | CASSFFGLAGGTDTQYF | TGTGCCAGCAGCTTTTTCGGGCTAGCGGGGGGCACAGATACGCAGTATTTT
TRBJ2-7 | TRBD1 | NA | TRBV2 | CASSERTGTHEQYF | TGTGCCAGCAGTGAAAGGACAGGAACCCACGAGCAGTACTTC
TRBJ2-5 | NA | NA | TRBV10-2 | CASSENRQETQYF | TGCGCCAGCAGTGAGAACAGACAAGAGACCCAGTACTTC
TRBJ1-5 | NA | NA | TRBV19 | CASSTGLDQPQHF | TGTGCCAGTAGTACAGGGCTCGATCAGCCCCAGCATTTT
TRBJ2-1 | TRBD1 | NA | TRBV6-4 | CASSPVAGGGNEQFF | TGTGCCAGCAGTCCGGTGGCAGGGGGCGGCAATGAGCAGTTCTTC
TRBJ2-1 | TRBD2 | NA | TRBV7-8 | CASSLARALAVYNEQFF | TGTGCCAGCAGCTTAGCGCGGGCGCTAGCGGTCTACAATGAGCAGTTCTTC
TRBJ2-7 | NA | once | TRBV5-1 | CASSPDAGATYEQYF | TGCGCCAGCAGCCCCGATGCGGGGGCCACCTACGAGCAGTACTTC
TRBJ2-5 | TRBD2 | NA | TRBV4-1 | CASSQGVSGGLNPREETQYF | TGCGCCAGCAGCCAAGGCGTTAGCGGGGGGTTAAATCCTCGGGAAGAGACCCAGTACTTC
TRBJ1-3 | TRBD1 | NA | TRBV5-1 | CASSKDRGPGNTIYF | TGCGCCAGCAGCAAGGACAGGGGGCCTGGAAACACCATATATTTT
TRBJ1-1 | TRBD1 | NA | TRBV5-5 | CASSISTGKDTEAFF | TGTGCCAGCAGCATCTCGACAGGGAAGGACACTGAAGCTTTCTTT
TRBJ2-2 | NA | once | TRBV19 | CASSAYSGGSTGELFF | TGTGCCAGTAGTGCCTACTCCGGAGGGAGCACCGGGGAGCTGTTTTTT
TRBJ2-7 | NA | NA | TRBV15 | CATSAGSMDTYSYEQYF | TGTGCCACCAGCGCCGGTTCGATGGACACTTATAGTTACGAGCAGTACTTC
TRBJ2-7 | TRBD2 | NA | TRBV28 | CATRAGVSYEQYF | TGTGCCACCCGGGCGGGGGTTTCCTACGAGCAGTACTTC
TRBJ1-6 | NA | few | TRBV6-1 | CASSDPGVGSPLHF | TGTGCCAGCAGTGATCCAGGGGTGGGTTCACCCCTCCACTTT
TRBJ2-7 | TRBD1 | NA | TRBV5-1 | CASSFGTGPYEQYF | TGCGCCAGCAGCTTTGGGACAGGCCCCTACGAGCAGTACTTC
TRBJ1-2 | NA | NA | TRBV6-6 | CASTGTPTNYGYTF | TGTGCCAGCACCGGGACACCGACTAATTATGGCTACACCTTC
TRBJ1-1 | NA | NA | TRBV22-1 | CPPWGGAEAFF | TGTCCTCCATGGGGGGGGGCTGAAGCTTTCTTT
TRBJ2-3 | NA | NA | TRBV10-1 | CASSGPRYTDTQYF | TGCGCCAGCAGTGGTCCTCGGTACACAGATACGCAGTATTTT
TRBJ1-1 | NA | NA | TRBV7-9 | CASASTDTEAFF | TGTGCCAGCGCGTCCACAGACACTGAAGCTTTCTTT
TRBJ2-7 | NA | NA | TRBV21-1 | CASSKVGSHEQYF | TGTGCCAGCAGCAAAGTAGGGAGCCACGAGCAGTACTTC
TRBJ1-6 | TRBD1 | NA | TRBV4-1 | CASSQAVQGGSPLHF | TGCGCCAGCAGCCAAGCGGTTCAGGGGGGCTCACCCCTCCACTTT
TRBJ2-2 | NA | few | TRBV6-5 | CATRGPVEELFF | TGTGCCACCAGGGGCCCCGTCGAGGAGCTGTTTTTT
TRBJ2-4 | NA | once | TRBV19 | CASSQPARGKNIQYF | TGTGCCAGTTCACAACCCGCCCGGGGCAAAAACATTCAGTACTTC
TRBJ2-3 | NA | NA | TRBV4-2 | CASSQSSASTDTQYF | TGTGCCAGCAGCCAATCTAGCGCAAGCACAGATACGCAGTATTTT
TRBJ1-2 | NA | NA | TRBV7-9 | CASSLERGSARGYTF | TGTGCCAGCAGCTTAGAAAGGGGATCGGCTCGGGGCTACACCTTC
TRBJ2-2 | NA | NA | TRBV3-1/TRBV3-2 | CASSQVFAGLNTGELFF | TGTGCCAGCAGCCAAGTTTTCGCGGGTTTGAACACCGGGGAGCTGTTTTTT
TRBJ1-6 | NA | NA | TRBV2 | CASSETFQEYNSPLHF | TGTGCCAGCAGTGAAACATTCCAGGAATATAATTCACCCCTCCACTTT
TRBJ1-6 | TRBD1 | NA | TRBV5-1 | CASSATGADNSPLHF | TGCGCCAGCAGCGCTACAGGGGCCGATAATTCACCCCTCCACTTT
TRBJ2-7 | NA | NA | TRBV7-5 | CARSYYDRGPYEQYF | TGTGCCAGAAGCTACTATGACAGGGGCCCCTACGAGCAGTACTTC
TRBJ1-2 | NA | NA | TRBV5-4 | CASRGGQSPYGYTF | TGTGCCAGCAGAGGAGGACAGAGCCCCTATGGCTACACCTTC
TRBJ1-2 | NA | NA | TRBV13 | CASVRQGYGYTF | TGTGCCAGCGTAAGGCAGGGGTATGGCTACACCTTC
TRBJ2-1 | NA | NA | TRBV10-3 | CAISEYRGGEQFF | TGTGCCATCAGTGAGTACAGGGGAGGCGAGCAGTTCTTC
TRBJ2-1 | NA | NA | TRBV10-3 | CAISDPGDELNNEQFF | TGTGCCATCAGTGACCCGGGTGACGAACTTAACAATGAGCAGTTCTTC
TRBJ1-1 | NA | NA | TRBV2 | CASSFQGRDTEAFF | TGTGCCAGCAGTTTCCAAGGCCGGGACACTGAAGCTTTCTTT
TRBJ2-7 | TRBD1 | once | TRBV2 | CASSFTGGEQYF | TGTGCCAGCAGTTTTACAGGGGGCGAGCAGTACTTC